The present entry profiles one T cell receptor beta chain with its context. The entry originates in a study of monozygotic twins with inflammatory bowel disease. Without any T cell sorting, total RNA was isolated from whole blood. Starting material for each TCR library was roughly 3,500 ng of total RNA. TCRdb re-analyzed the 5' RACE reads; it lists each CDR3 protein once, without DNA. This sample's table reports 150,000 to 200,000 distinct CDR3 sequences. In germline, CDR1 is DFQATT, CDR2 SNEGSKA (reference sequence). The CDR3 has 17 residues. The sequenced sample was blood. This receptor was obtained from a human donor with ulcerative colitis or Crohn's disease, or a healthy co-twin of an affected twin (not recorded which). This sequence joins TRBV20-1 and TRBJ2-1; TCRdb calls TRBD1, which cannot be checked without DNA. CDR3 in amino acids: CSARVSSGGEPYNEQFF.